One sample yielded the 5 T cell receptor beta chains listed below, sequenced in a study of neurological immune-mediated disorders. TCRdb reprocessed the 5' RACE reads with MiXCR, giving one entry per CDR3 protein. The sample lists roughly 60,000 distinct CDR3 sequences, more than 9.5% occurring once. This sample's time point: longitudinal time-point 2. The sample consisted of PBMCs. These receptor sequences come from a man aged 30-40 years in good health.

This clonotype showed up many times. The gene calls are TRBV29-1 and TRBJ2-7; D not certain. Germline V gene data show CDR1 as SQVTM and CDR2 as ANQGSEA. Trimming took 4 bases from V and 3 from J, leaving 13 bases between them. This CDR3 contains 13 residues. This chain's CDR3 is CSVVSADDYEQYF. CDR3 coding DNA: TGCAGCGTTGTTTCGGCGGACGACTACGAGCAGTACTTC.

By its share, this clonotype is large. The genes are TRBV12-3 or TRBV12-4 and TRBJ1-1, with a tentative D call TRBD1 (5 bases). Trimming took 8 bases from V and 1 from J, leaving 11 bases between them. This CDR3 contains 13 residues. The CDR3 here is CASPRGGNTEAFF. The CDR3 nucleotides read TGTGCCAGCCCTAGGGGTGGGAACACTGAAGCTTTCTTT.

This clonotype was counted ten times or more. This chain connects TRBV6-5 to TRBJ1-4, with D unresolved. V dropped 3 bases and J dropped 8 bases, with 13 bases sitting between them. This CDR3 contains 14 residues. CDR1 and CDR2 from the germline V gene are MNHEY and SVGAGI. This CDR3 reads CASSYIRAGEKLFF. CDR3 in DNA: TGTGCCAGCAGTTATATTAGGGCCGGGGAAAAACTGTTTTTT.

This clonotype was found many times. V and J are TRBV5-1 and TRBJ2-7; 7 bases are a match to TRBD1. Per germline, CDR1 SGHRS and CDR2 YFSETQ. This CDR3 is built from 14 residues. Losses at the gene ends were 0 bases for V and 7 bases for J; bases not matched to a gene: 7. DNA for the CDR3: TGCGCCAGCAGCTTGGCGACAGGGCCCGGGGAGCAGTACTTC. It yields the protein CASSLATGPGEQYF.

This clonotype came up many times. V and J are TRBV7-3 and TRBJ1-2; D might be TRBD1 (6 bases). Trimming removed 1 base at V and 1 base at J, with 7 bases between. The CDR3 has 14 amino acids. Germline CDR1 and CDR2: SGHTA and FQGTGA. CDR3 residues: CASSLNRDNYGYTF. The DNA for the CDR3 is TGTGCCAGCAGCTTAAACAGGGATAACTATGGCTACACCTTC.